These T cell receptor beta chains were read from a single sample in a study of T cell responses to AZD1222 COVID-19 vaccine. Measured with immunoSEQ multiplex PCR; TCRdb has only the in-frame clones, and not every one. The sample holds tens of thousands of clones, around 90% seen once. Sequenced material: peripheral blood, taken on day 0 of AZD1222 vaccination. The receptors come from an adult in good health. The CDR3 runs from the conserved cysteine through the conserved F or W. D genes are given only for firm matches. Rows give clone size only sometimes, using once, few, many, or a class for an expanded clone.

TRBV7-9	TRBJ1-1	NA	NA	TGTGCCAGCAGCCCCTTCGACTTGGGCGGGGGAGATCACACTGAAGCTTTCTTT	CASSPFDLGGGDHTEAFF
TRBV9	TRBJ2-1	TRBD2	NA	TGTGCCAGCAGCATACTAGCGGGGGGGTACAATGAGCAGTTCTTC	CASSILAGGYNEQFF
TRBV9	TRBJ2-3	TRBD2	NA	TGTGCCAGCAGCCCCGGGACTAGCGGCACAGATACGCAGTATTTT	CASSPGTSGTDTQYF
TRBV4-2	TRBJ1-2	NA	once	TGTGCCAGCAGCCAAGGGGGGGGCCTTAACTATGGCTACACCTTC	CASSQGGGLNYGYTF
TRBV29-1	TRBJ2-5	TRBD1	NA	TGCAGCGTTCTGAGACAGGGGGCTGAGGAGACCCAGTACTTC	CSVLRQGAEETQYF
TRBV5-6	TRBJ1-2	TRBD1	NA	TGTGCCAGCAGCTTGGGGGGACAGTCCCCCCCCGATGGCTACACCTTC	CASSLGGQSPPDGYTF
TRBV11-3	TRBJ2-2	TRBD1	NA	TGTGCCAGCAGCGCAACCGGGACAGCTGTAGCCGGGGAGCTGTTTTTT	CASSATGTAVAGELFF
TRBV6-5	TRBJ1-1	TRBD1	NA	TGTGCCAGCAGGACCGGGACAGGCCCGAACACTGAAGCTTTCTTT	CASRTGTGPNTEAFF
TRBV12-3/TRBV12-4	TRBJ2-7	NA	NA	TGTGCCAGCAGTTTTGGGGTTTACGGCGAGCAGTACTTC	CASSFGVYGEQYF
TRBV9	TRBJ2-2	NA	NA	TGTGCCAGCAGCGTGGGGATACTAGCCTCTTCGAACACCGGGGAGCTGTTTTTT	CASSVGILASSNTGELFF
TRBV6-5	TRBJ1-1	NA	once	TGTGCCAGCAGAAGGGAAGACAGAGGGGTCACTGAAGCTTTCTTT	CASRREDRGVTEAFF
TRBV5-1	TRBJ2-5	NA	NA	TGCGCCAGCAGCTTGCAGGAGACCCAGTACTTC	CASSLQETQYF
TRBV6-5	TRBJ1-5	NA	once	TGTGCCAGCAGCATAGACTATAGCAATCAGCCCCAGCATTTT	CASSIDYSNQPQHF
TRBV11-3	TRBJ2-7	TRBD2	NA	TGTGCCAGCATCCCAGCGGGAGGGCCCTACGAGCAGTACTTC	CASIPAGGPYEQYF
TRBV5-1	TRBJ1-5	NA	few	TGCGCCAGCAGCTTGCATGGAGGACAGCCCCAGCATTTT	CASSLHGGQPQHF
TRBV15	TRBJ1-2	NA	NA	TGTGCCACCAGCAGAGAGCAGGGTAGCTTGGGCTACACCTTC	CATSREQGSLGYTF
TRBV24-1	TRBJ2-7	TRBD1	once	TGTGCCACCAGTGATTCCTCCGGGACAGGGAGCTACGAGCAGTACTTC	CATSDSSGTGSYEQYF
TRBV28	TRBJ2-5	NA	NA	TGTGCCAGCAGTTTAGCCGGGCAGGGAGAAGAGACCCAGTACTTC	CASSLAGQGEETQYF
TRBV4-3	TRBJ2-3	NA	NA	TGCGCCAGCAGCCAAGACCCGGGATTCCAAAACACAGATACGCAGTATTTT	CASSQDPGFQNTDTQYF
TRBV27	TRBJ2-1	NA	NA	TGTGCCAGCAGTCCACGGGGCCCATACAATGAGCAGTTCTTC	CASSPRGPYNEQFF
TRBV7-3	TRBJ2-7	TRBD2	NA	TGTGCCAGCGCAAGACTAGCGGGGTACGAGCAGTACTTC	CASARLAGYEQYF
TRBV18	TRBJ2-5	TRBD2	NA	TGTGCCAGCTCACGAGGGACTAGCGGGAGTGGAGAGACCCAGTACTTC	CASSRGTSGSGETQYF
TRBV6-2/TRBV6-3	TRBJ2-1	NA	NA	TGTGCCAGCAGTTACGAAGGGAATGAGCAGTTCTTC	CASSYEGNEQFF